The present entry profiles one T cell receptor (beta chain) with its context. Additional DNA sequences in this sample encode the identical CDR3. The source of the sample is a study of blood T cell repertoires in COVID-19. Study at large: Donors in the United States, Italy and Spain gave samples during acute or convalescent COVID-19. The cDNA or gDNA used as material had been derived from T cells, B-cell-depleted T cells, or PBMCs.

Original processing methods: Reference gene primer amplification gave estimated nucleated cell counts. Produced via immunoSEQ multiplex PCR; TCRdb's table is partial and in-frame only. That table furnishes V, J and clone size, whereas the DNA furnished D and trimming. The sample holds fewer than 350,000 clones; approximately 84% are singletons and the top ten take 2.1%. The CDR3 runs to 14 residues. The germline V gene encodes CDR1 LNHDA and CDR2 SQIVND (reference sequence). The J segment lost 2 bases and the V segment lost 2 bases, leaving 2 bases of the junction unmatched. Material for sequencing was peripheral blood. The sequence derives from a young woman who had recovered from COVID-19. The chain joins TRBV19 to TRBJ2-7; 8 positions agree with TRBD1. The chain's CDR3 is CASSITGGTYEQYF. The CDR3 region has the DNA TGTGCCAGTAGTATAACAGGGGGAACCTACGAGCAGTACTTC.